This TCR beta chain was recovered during a study of blood T cell repertoires in COVID-19. Study-level background: The United States, Italy and Spain were the sources of the acute and convalescent COVID-19 samples. PBMCs, B-cell-depleted T cells, or T cells were the source of the cDNA or gDNA that made up the material.

Per the original methods: Nucleated cell counts were estimated from reference gene primer amplification. This table comes from immunoSEQ multiplex PCR, and its TCRdb copy is limited to in-frame clones, with some not included. The DNA gave D and trimming, while V, J and clone size come from that table. Of some 7,000 clones listed, more than 80% are singletons. CDR1 is SEHNR, CDR2 FQNEAQ, per germline (reference sequence). Trimming left V 5 bases short and J 5 bases short, with 15 bases between. The CDR3 length is 14 residues. This chain links TRBV7-9 with TRBJ1-1, with D tentatively TRBD1 (6 bases). The clonotype was recovered from a man aged 80 or over with active COVID-19. The sample comprised peripheral blood. CDR3 nucleotide sequence: TGTGCCAGCAGCCCTTACTCAGGGGAGACTGAAGCTTTCTTT. Translating gives CASSPYSGETEAFF.